These T cell receptor beta chains were read from a single sample in a study of T cells in Graves' hyperthyroidism and ophthalmopathy. TCRdb re-analysed the multiplex PCR reads in MiXCR, keeping a single row per CDR3 protein. The sample yields about 290,000 distinct CDR3 sequences, roughly 18% seen once. Sequencing was carried out using blood. The origin of the receptors is a man aged 45 to 65 with Graves' ophthalmopathy. CDR3s include the opening cysteine and the closing phenylalanine or tryptophan. The order of the fields is V gene, clone size, D gene, J gene, CDR3 length, CDR3 DNA, CDR3 protein. A D gene is named only where the DNA matches it firmly. Expanded clones get a size class; other rows say once, few or many, or leave the size out.

TRBV7-8	few	.	TRBJ2-3	15	TGTGCCAGCAGCTTAGGAGGTTCTTTCACAGATACGCAGTATTTT	CASSLGGSFTDTQYF
TRBV16	few	.	TRBJ1-1	15	TGTGCCAGCAGCCAAGTCGGACCGTCGACGGGTGAAGCTTTCTTT	CASSQVGPSTGEAFF
TRBV5-6	.	TRBD2	TRBJ2-1	15	TGTGCCAGCACCCGGGAGGCGGGAGGGTCCAATGAGCAGTTCTTC	CASTREAGGSNEQFF
TRBV10-3	many	.	TRBJ2-5	13	TGTGCCATCAGTGGGGGTGGAGGAGAGACCCAGTACTTC	CAISGGGGETQYF
TRBV5-1	many	.	TRBJ2-1	13	TGCGCCAGCAGTCCTAGGGGCTACAATGAGCAGTTCTTC	CASSPRGYNEQFF
TRBV7-3	many	.	TRBJ1-1	16	TGTGCCAGCAGCTTAACTCTAACAGTACTAAACACTGAAGCTTTCTTT	CASSLTLTVLNTEAFF
TRBV27	.	.	TRBJ2-3	14	TGTGCCAGCAGTAGACCGGGCACCCGACATACGCAGTATTTT	CASSRPGTRHTQYF
TRBV6-1	.	.	TRBJ1-5	18	TGTGCCAGCAGTGAAGCGCGGAGGGCTTTATCGGGCAATCAGCCCCAGCATTTT	CASSEARRALSGNQPQHF
TRBV5-5	.	.	TRBJ2-1	11	TGTGCCAGCAGCTTGGCGTATGAGCAGTTCTTC	CASSLAYEQFF
TRBV30	.	.	TRBJ1-4	17	TGTGCCTGGAGTGTAGTGAAGAAGAGAGCGGGGGGGGAAAAACTGTTTTTT	CAWSVVKKRAGGEKLFF
TRBV15	.	TRBD2	TRBJ2-1	17	TGTGCCACCATCGGGGGAAGGTGGAGCGGGAGGGCCGGTGAGCAGTTCTTC	CATIGGRWSGRAGEQFF
TRBV29-1	many	TRBD2	TRBJ2-7	14	TGCAGCGTGGGGGGGACTAGCGGGAGAAGCGAGCAGTACTTC	CSVGGTSGRSEQYF
TRBV4-2	.	.	TRBJ2-7	16	TGTGCCAGCAGCCAAGATCTCGGCGGGGACTCCTACGAGCAGTACTTC	CASSQDLGGDSYEQYF
TRBV5-1	many	.	TRBJ1-4	15	TGCGCCAGCAGCTTGGAAGGGAAGCCTCTCCAAAAACTGTTTTTT	CASSLEGKPLQKLFF
TRBV6-2/TRBV6-3	.	TRBD1	TRBJ2-2	16	TGTGCCAGCAGTTACCTGACAGGGGAAGGGACCGGGGAGCTGTTTTTT	CASSYLTGEGTGELFF
TRBV7-8	many	TRBD2	TRBJ2-5	19	TGTGCCAGCAGCTTAGCGGGGGGGTTACTAGCGGCTTTGGGAGAGACCCAGTACTTC	CASSLAGGLLAALGETQYF
TRBV7-3	many	.	TRBJ2-1	17	TGTGCCAGCAGCTTAACAGTCAGTATTAGCTCCTACAATGAGCAGTTCTTC	CASSLTVSISSYNEQFF
TRBV7-9	few	TRBD1	TRBJ1-1	16	TGTGCCAGCAGTCCGAACCGGGACAGGGGACACACTGAAGCTTTCTTT	CASSPNRDRGHTEAFF
TRBV7-9	few	TRBD1	TRBJ2-7	18	TGTGCCAGCAGCCGGATTGAGCTGGGACAGGGATATTCCTACGAGCAGTACTTC	CASSRIELGQGYSYEQYF
TRBV4-2	.	.	TRBJ1-5	15	TGTGCCAGCAGCCAAAGTGGAGGGGTCAATCAGCCCCAGCATTTT	CASSQSGGVNQPQHF
TRBV7-2	.	.	TRBJ2-2	15	TGTGCCAGCAGCACCTACAGGGGGGGGACCGGGGAGCTGTTTTTT	CASSTYRGGTGELFF
TRBV5-5	few	TRBD1	TRBJ2-2	15	TGTGCCAGCAGCCCGTACAGGGGTGAAACCGGGGAGCTGTTTTTT	CASSPYRGETGELFF
TRBV11-2	many	.	TRBJ2-2	14	TGTGCCAGCAGCTTCCGACCGAACACCGGGGAGCTGTTTTTT	CASSFRPNTGELFF
TRBV7-3	many	TRBD1	TRBJ2-2	14	TGTGCCAGCAGCCGGGACAGCTACACCGGGGAGCTGTTTTTT	CASSRDSYTGELFF
TRBV7-3	few	TRBD2	TRBJ2-4	17	TGTGCCAGCAGTCGGGGACTAGCGGGGGGAGCCAAAAACATTCAGTACTTC	CASSRGLAGGAKNIQYF
TRBV20-1	once	.	TRBJ2-1	13	TGCAGTGCCCGCCCCCAGGGTTACAATGAGCAGTTCTTC	CSARPQGYNEQFF
TRBV18	many	.	TRBJ1-1	13	TGTGCCAGCTCACCCAAAGCAGGGACTGAAGCTTTCTTT	CASSPKAGTEAFF